Each of the 12 T cell receptor beta chains below was sequenced from the same sample in a study of shared clonotypes between healthy human individuals. The table came from immunoSEQ multiplex PCR; TCRdb's copy has only in-frame clones and leaves some out. The sample records 850,000 to 1,200,000 clones, under 80% being singletons. Input material: memory CD4+ T cells sorted from blood. Noted subset: CD45RA-negative fraction. The receptors come from a young man in good health.

The chain carries TRBV2 and TRBJ2-1; D may be TRBD1 (5 bases). Germline CDR1 and CDR2: SNHLY and FYNNEI. The CDR3 totals 14 residues. V was shortened by 6 bases and J by 3 bases, with 12 bases between the two germline ends. This CDR3 is CASRDQGVYNEQFF. The CDR3 DNA reads as TGTGCCAGCAGAGACCAAGGGGTCTACAATGAGCAGTTCTTC.

The rearrangement links TRBV7-6 to TRBJ2-6; D unclear. Germline CDR1 and CDR2: SGHVS and FNYEAQ. V lost 5 bases to trimming and J lost 0 bases, with 11 bases between them. The CDR3 spans 16 residues. DNA of the CDR3: TGTGCCAGCAGCCCCCCGACGGCCTCTGGGGCCAACGTCCTGACTTTC. Its protein product is CASSPPTASGANVLTF.

The V gene is TRBV27, the J gene TRBJ1-1; D is ambiguous. The CDR3 has 14 amino acids. The V end lost 5 bases, the J end lost 5 bases, and 15 bases lay between the germline ends. Per the germline V gene, CDR1 is MNHEY and CDR2 is SMNVEV (reference sequence). The CDR3 region is CASSPRGSETEAFF. The CDR3 coding sequence is TGTGCCAGCAGTCCGCGGGGTTCGGAGACTGAAGCTTTCTTT.

The chain uses TRBV29-1 and TRBJ1-2; D may be TRBD1 (6 bases). Trimming stripped 6 bases from V and 3 bases from J, with 14 bases between. This CDR3 has 13 residues. The V gene's germline CDR1 is SQVTM and CDR2 ANQGSEA. In DNA, the CDR3 is TGCAGCGTACAAAAGCAGGGGCACTATGGCTACACCTTC. It translates to CSVQKQGHYGYTF.

The J gene is TRBJ1-4, the V gene TRBV20-1; D not certain. This CDR3 has 11 residues. V gave up 3 bases and J gave up 10 bases, with 9 bases separating them. From germline, CDR1 is DFQATT and CDR2 SNEGSKA (reference sequence). Written as DNA, the CDR3 is TGCAGTGCTAGCTTGTTAGGAAAACTGTTTTTT. Its translation: CSASLLGKLFF.

The rearrangement joins TRBV7-2 to TRBJ2-3, with 9 bases fitting TRBD2. J lost 4 bases, V lost 5 bases, and 13 bases had no gene match. This CDR3 has 17 residues. Germline V gene data show CDR1 as SGHTA and CDR2 as FQGNSA. CDR3 sequence: CASSREIVGTSPDTQYF. DNA of the CDR3: TGTGCCAGCAGCCGAGAGATAGTGGGGACTAGCCCAGATACGCAGTATTTT.

V usage is TRBV30 and J usage is TRBJ1-5, with TRBD1 matching over 10 bases. Germline CDR1 reads GTSNPN; CDR2 reads SVGIG (reference sequence). After removal of 0 bases from V and 7 bases from J, the junction contained 6 bases not matched to a gene. This CDR3 has 15 residues. The CDR3 reads CAWSVSDRGSQPQHF. The CDR3 nucleotides read TGTGCCTGGAGTGTGTCGGACAGGGGGTCGCAGCCCCAGCATTTT. Variable domain in full (rest from reference TRBV30 and TRBJ1-5): SQTIHQWPATLVQPVGSPLSLECTVEGTSNPNLYWYRQAAGRGLQLLFYSVGIGQISSEVPQNLSASRPQDRQFILSSKKLLLSDSGFYLCAWSVSDRGSQPQHFGDGTRLSIL.

The V call is TRBV7-2, the J call TRBJ2-7; TRBD2 might be the D (6 bases). The germline V gene has CDR1 SGHTA and CDR2 FQGNSA. CDR3 size: 14 residues. Trimming left V 3 bases short and J 4 bases short, with 13 bases between. The CDR3 DNA reads TGTGCCAGCAGCTTCGGGAGAATGTGGTACGAGCAGTACTTC. This sequence encodes CASSFGRMWYEQYF.

This chain uses TRBV7-8 with TRBJ1-5, with a possible D match to TRBD1 (5 bases). Germline-derived CDR1 and CDR2 are SGHVS and FQNEAQ. This CDR3 contains 13 residues. The V end was cut by 5 bases, the J end by 4 bases, with 9 bases between. The CDR3 DNA reads TGTGCCAGCAGCGGGACGGGGAATCAGCCCCAGCATTTT. It specifies CASSGTGNQPQHF.

This chain connects TRBV18 to TRBJ2-7; tentative D call: TRBD1 (6 bases). Germline lookup yields CDR1 KGHSH and CDR2 LQKENI. The CDR3 totals 14 residues. V gave up 2 bases and J gave up 3 bases, with 11 bases separating them. CDR3 in DNA: TGTGCCAGCTCACCAAAAGGGACAAGCTACGAGCAGTACTTC. Translating gives CASSPKGTSYEQYF.

A word on this clone: Other DNA sequences in the same sample also yield this CDR3. The chain carries TRBV19 and TRBJ1-2; D is perhaps TRBD1 (6 bases). The CDR3 runs 12 residues. Trimming stripped 6 bases from V and 5 bases from J, with 10 bases between. Germline V gives CDR1 LNHDA, CDR2 SQIVND (reference sequence). The CDR3 protein is CASSTTGYGYTF. The CDR3, as DNA: TGTGCCAGTAGCACGACAGGTTATGGCTACACCTTC.

This clone appeared a few times. The CDR3 reads CASSFSGLKQPQHF. In nucleotides, the CDR3 is TGTGCCAGCAGCTTTTCAGGGCTGAAACAGCCCCAGCATTTT. V is TRBV13 and J is TRBJ1-5; D perhaps matches TRBD1 (5 bases). Trimming removed 3 bases at V and 7 bases at J, with 13 bases between. The CDR3 runs to 14 residues. The V gene's germline CDR1 is PRHDT and CDR2 FYEKMQ (reference sequence).